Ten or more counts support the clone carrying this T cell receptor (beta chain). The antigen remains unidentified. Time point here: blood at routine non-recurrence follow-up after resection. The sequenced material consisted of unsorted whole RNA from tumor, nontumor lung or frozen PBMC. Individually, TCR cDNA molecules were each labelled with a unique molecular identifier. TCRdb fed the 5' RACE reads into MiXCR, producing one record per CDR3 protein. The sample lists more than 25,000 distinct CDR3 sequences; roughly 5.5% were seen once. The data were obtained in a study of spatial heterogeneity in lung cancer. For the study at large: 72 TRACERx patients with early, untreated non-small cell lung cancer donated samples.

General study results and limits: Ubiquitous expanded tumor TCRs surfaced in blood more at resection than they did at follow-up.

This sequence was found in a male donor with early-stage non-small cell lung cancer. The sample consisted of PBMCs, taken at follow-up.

CDR3 sequence reads: CASSVNEQFF. CDR3 in DNA: TGTGCCAGCAGCGTCAATGAGCAGTTCTTC. The chain joins TRBV2 to TRBJ2-1; D unresolved. V lost 6 bases, J lost 6 bases, and 3 bases lay in between. The CDR3 is made up of 10 amino acids. Germline-derived CDR1 and CDR2 are SNHLY and FYNNEI. The full variable domain, rest sourced from reference TRBV2 and TRBJ2-1, is EPEVTQTPSHQVTQMGQEVILRCVPISNHLYFYWYRQILGQKVEFLVSFYNNEISEKSEIFDDQFSVERPDGSNFTLKIRSTKLEDSAMYFCASSVNEQFFGPGTRLTVL.